This TCR beta chain was recorded in a study of PD-1 blockade in mismatch repair-deficient tumors (dated by TCRdb to about 2017). About the investigation overall: Between late 2013 and late 2016, the trial enrolled some 91 consecutive patients with over nine mismatch repair-deficient cancer types, every one of whom had been previously treated and was progressing. Tumor-associated T cell clones were tracked in the peripheral blood of patients responding to PD-1 blockade by deep sequencing of TCR CDR3 regions. General study outcomes and caveats: Tumor-resident clones, often undetectable in blood before treatment, expanded rapidly after pembrolizumab and then contracted, generally before radiologic responses.

Mismatch repair deficiency was established in every enrolled patient by polymerase chain reaction or immunohistochemistry. Three patients who responded to pembrolizumab therapy underwent TCR sequencing. In the phase II trial, pembrolizumab PD-1 blockade was tested prospectively in advanced mismatch repair-deficient cancers, no matter which tissue of origin the cancers came from. Peripheral blood T cell samples were collected serially, before PD-1 blockade began and at several time points afterward. The timing of each blood sample was reported as weeks after the first dose of pembrolizumab. Regarding this clone: Its antigen is still unknown. No qualities accompany the bases; no much larger clone lies one base away.

CDR1 and CDR2 (SGHTA, FQGTGA) derive from the germline V gene. Taken from cysteine to phenylalanine, the CDR3 has 15 residues. Here the CDR3 DNA is all that survives: 45 bases in frame from base 1. V trim: 4 bases; J trim: 2 bases; unmatched bases: 0. The library was built by means of the immunoSEQ multiplex PCR assay. TCRdb limited this immuneACCESS table to in-frame rearrangements with V and J called. A share of clones is missing; checked studies link under half to unresolved V genes, and the rest is unexplained. This sample gives 100,000 to 150,000 clones in total; roughly nine tenths of them show up just once. Approximately 12% of the sample is taken by the ten largest.

The source of this sequence is an adult with mismatch repair-deficient cancer. Sequenced here: peripheral blood, sampled 44 weeks after starting pembrolizumab. The chain links TRBV7-3 with TRBJ2-1; TRBD2 aligns with 12 central bases. The CDR3 here reads CASSWTSGAYNEQFF. The DNA is TGTGCCAGCAGCTGGACTAGCGGGGCCTACAATGAGCAGTTCTTC.